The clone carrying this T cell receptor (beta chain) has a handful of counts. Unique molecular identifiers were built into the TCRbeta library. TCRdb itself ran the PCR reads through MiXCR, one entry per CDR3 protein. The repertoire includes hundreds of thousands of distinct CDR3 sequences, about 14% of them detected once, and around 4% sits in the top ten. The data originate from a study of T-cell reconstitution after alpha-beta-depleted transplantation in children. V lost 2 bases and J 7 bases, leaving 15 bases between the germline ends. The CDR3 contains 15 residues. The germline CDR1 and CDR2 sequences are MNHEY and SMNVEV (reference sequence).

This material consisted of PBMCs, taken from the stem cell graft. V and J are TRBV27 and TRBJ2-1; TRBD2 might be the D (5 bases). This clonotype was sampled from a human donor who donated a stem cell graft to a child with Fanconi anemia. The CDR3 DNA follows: TGTGCCAGCAGTTTAATCGGTAGCGCTTTGAATGAGCAGTTCTTC. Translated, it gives CASSLIGSALNEQFF.